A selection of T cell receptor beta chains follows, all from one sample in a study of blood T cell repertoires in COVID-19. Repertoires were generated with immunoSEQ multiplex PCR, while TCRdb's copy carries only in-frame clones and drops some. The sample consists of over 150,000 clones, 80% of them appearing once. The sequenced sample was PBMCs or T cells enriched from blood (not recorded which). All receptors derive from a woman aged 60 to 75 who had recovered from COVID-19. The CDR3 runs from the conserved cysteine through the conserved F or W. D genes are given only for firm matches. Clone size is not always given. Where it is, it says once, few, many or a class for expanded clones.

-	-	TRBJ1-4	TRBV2	TGTGCCAGCAGTGGAAGACAGGACGCAACTAATGAAAAACTGTTTTTT	CASSGRQDATNEKLFF
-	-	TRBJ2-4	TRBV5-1	TGCGCCAGCAGCGTGGGTCCCGGGGACATTCAGTACTTC	CASSVGPGDIQYF
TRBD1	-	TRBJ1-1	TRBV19	TGTGCCAGTAGTATCCCCCACAGGGGGCGGGCTGAAGCTTTCTTT	CASSIPHRGRAEAFF
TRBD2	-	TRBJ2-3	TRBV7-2	TGTGCCAGCAGCTATCTGGGCGGGGGGAACACAGATACGCAGTATTTT	CASSYLGGGNTDTQYF
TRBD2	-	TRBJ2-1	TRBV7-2	TGTGCCAGCAGCCTTATGGGACTAGGGGGGGAGCAGTTCTTC	CASSLMGLGGEQFF
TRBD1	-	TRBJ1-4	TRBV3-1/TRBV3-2	TGTGCCAGCAGCTCCCCGCGACAGGGGGTCAGGACTAATGAAAAACTGTTTTTT	CASSSPRQGVRTNEKLFF
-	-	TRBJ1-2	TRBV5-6	TGTGCCAGCAGCCCCAGGGCCCTTGTATCAGGCTACACCTTC	CASSPRALVSGYTF
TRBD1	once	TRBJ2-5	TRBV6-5	TGTGCCAGCAGTTATTTTAGGGGACAGCCCCAAGAGACCCAGTACTTC	CASSYFRGQPQETQYF
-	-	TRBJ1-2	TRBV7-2	TGTGCCAGCAGCCCTAGGGACAACGGGGGCTACACCTTC	CASSPRDNGGYTF
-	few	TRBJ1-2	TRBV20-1	TGCAGTGCTCAAAAGGAGTATGGCTACACCTTC	CSAQKEYGYTF
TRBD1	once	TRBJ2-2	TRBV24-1	TGTGCCACCAGTGGTCAGGGGGCGATCGGGGAGCTGTTTTTT	CATSGQGAIGELFF
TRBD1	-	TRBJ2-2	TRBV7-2	TGTGCCAGCAGCGCTAGACAGGGAGCCCGAGGCACCGGGGAGCTGTTTTTT	CASSARQGARGTGELFF
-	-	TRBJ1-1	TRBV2	TGTGCCAGCAGTGGCAAATGGGAGGGCACTGAAGCTTTCTTT	CASSGKWEGTEAFF
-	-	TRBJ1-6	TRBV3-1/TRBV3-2	TGTGCCAGCAGCCAGTCAGGGATTCCACCCCTCCACTTT	CASSQSGIPPLHF
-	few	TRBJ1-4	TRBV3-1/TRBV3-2	TGTGCCAGCAGCCAAGTCTCACTCGCAACTAATGAAAAACTGTTTTTT	CASSQVSLATNEKLFF
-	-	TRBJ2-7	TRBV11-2	TGTGCCAGCAGCTTATCGACGGGATCCCCCTCAATTACCTACGAGCAGTACTTC	CASSLSTGSPSITYEQYF
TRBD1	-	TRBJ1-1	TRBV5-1	TGCGCCAGCAGCTTGGAACAGGGGGGTACTGAAGCTTTCTTT	CASSLEQGGTEAFF
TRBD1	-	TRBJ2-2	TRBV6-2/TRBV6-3	TGTGCCAGCAGCGAACAGACAGGGGGCCGCGGGGAGCTGTTTTTT	CASSEQTGGRGELFF
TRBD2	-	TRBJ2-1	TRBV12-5	TGTGCTAGTGGCCTCCCCTCGCGGGGGGGTTACAATGAGCAGTTCTTC	CASGLPSRGGYNEQFF
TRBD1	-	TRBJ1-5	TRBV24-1	TGTGCCACCAGTGATTCAGGGGGCATTGGGCAGCCCCAGCATTTT	CATSDSGGIGQPQHF
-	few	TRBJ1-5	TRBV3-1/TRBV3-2	TGTGCCAGCTCCCAAGGTGGTGTTTGGGGGGGAATGCAGCCCCAGCATTTT	CASSQGGVWGGMQPQHF
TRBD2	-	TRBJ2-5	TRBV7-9	TGTGCCAGCAGCTTAGATCCTCTAGCGGCTCAAGAGACCCAGTACTTC	CASSLDPLAAQETQYF
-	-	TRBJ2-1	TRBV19	TGTGCCACTCGGGCGACTAGTATCGGTGAGCAGTTCTTC	CATRATSIGEQFF
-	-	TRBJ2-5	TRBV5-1	TGCGCCAGCAGCTTGGAGGGGATTTTCCAAGAGACCCAGTACTTC	CASSLEGIFQETQYF
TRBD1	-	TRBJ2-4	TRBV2	TGTGCCAGCAGTGCACTAGGGGGCAGGGAAAACATTCAGTACTTC	CASSALGGRENIQYF
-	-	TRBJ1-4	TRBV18	TGTGCCAGCTCATCCAGGGTAGCAACTAATGAAAAACTGTTTTTT	CASSSRVATNEKLFF
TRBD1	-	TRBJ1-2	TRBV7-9	TGTGCCAGCAGCAGGCCGGGACAGGGGATCTATGGCTACACCTTC	CASSRPGQGIYGYTF
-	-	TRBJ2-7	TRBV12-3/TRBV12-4	TGTGCCAGCAGTTTTGTTGGCCACGAGCAGTACTTC	CASSFVGHEQYF
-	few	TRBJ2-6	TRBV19	TGTGCCAGTAGGTCAGGGATCTCTGGGGCCAACGTCCTGACTTTC	CASRSGISGANVLTF
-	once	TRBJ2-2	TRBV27	TGTGCCAGCAGAACAGGGCCTAACACCGGGGAGCTGTTTTTT	CASRTGPNTGELFF
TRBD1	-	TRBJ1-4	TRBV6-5	TGTGCCAGCAGTCTTGAGACAGGGGGCTTTGAAAAACTGTTTTTT	CASSLETGGFEKLFF
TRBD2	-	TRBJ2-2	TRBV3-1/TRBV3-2	TGTGCCAGCAGCCCCCCTAGCGGGGGGGCCCCCGGGGAGCTGTTTTTT	CASSPPSGGAPGELFF
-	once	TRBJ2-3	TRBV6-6	TGTGCCAGCAGCGGGGGAGGCAGCGGAGAGACAGATACGCAGTATTTT	CASSGGGSGETDTQYF
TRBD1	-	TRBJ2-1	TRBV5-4	TGTGCCAGCAGCAAGCCGGTGGGACAGTCCTACAATGAGCAGTTCTTC	CASSKPVGQSYNEQFF
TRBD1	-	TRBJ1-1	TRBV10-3	TGTGCCATCAGTTCGGACAGGGAGAACACTGAAGCTTTCTTT	CAISSDRENTEAFF
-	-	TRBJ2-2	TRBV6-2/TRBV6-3	TGTGCCAGCAGTTCCAGGGACTCCGCCGGGGAGCTGTTTTTT	CASSSRDSAGELFF